This TCR beta chain was obtained from a study of blood T cell repertoires in COVID-19. Study summary: PBMCs, B-cell-depleted T cells, or T cells were the source of the cDNA or gDNA that made up the material.

TCRdb's table, derived via immunoSEQ multiplex PCR, lists solely in-frame clones and lacks some. The table shows some 100,000 clones, with about 83% occurring only once. The CDR3 consists of 15 residues. Germline trimming cut 4 bases from V and 2 bases from J; bases unmatched to any gene: 5. The germline V gene encodes CDR1 SGHRS and CDR2 YFSETQ. J is TRBJ1-3 and V is TRBV5-1, with 8 positions matching TRBD1. The clonotype was recovered from a man between 65 and 79 years old with acute or convalescent COVID-19. Sequencing input: peripheral blood. The CDR3 region has the DNA TGCGCCAGCAGCGAACAACAGGGGGCTGGAAACACCATATATTTT. It is translated as CASSEQQGAGNTIYF.